Ten or more counts support the clone carrying this T cell receptor (beta chain). Its antigen remains unknown. The record originates from a study of metastatic and nonmetastatic thyroid tumors. On the study more broadly: Malignant thyroid and benign thyroid patients provided blood and tumor or nodule tissue whose repertoires were compared. Overall study findings and caveats: When malignant thyroid tumors were compared with benign nodules, TCR beta diversity was reportedly significantly higher in the malignant tumors. This held in both blood and tumor samples.

As handled by the study authors: Across clinicopathological groups, CDR3 differences served as the basis for building a distant-metastasis classifier for papillary thyroid cancer. Via MiXCR, TCRdb re-called the PCR reads. The V and J calls reflect TCRdb's pipeline rather than the authors' work. The data hold 65,000 to 70,000 clones, with about 14% observed a single time. Patients underwent thyroid surgery, and none had received any treatment before it. This receptor was obtained from a male donor with papillary thyroid cancer or a benign thyroid nodule (not recorded which). Some clones in this sample may be carry-over from other donors' samples. Sequenced input: blood.

The CDR3: CASSFYGANVLTF. CDR3 DNA sequence: TGTGCCAGCAGCTTTTATGGGGCCAACGTCCTGACTTTC. The rearrangement links TRBV7-2 to TRBJ2-6, with D unclear. V shed 3 bases and J shed 3 bases, with 3 bases lying between them. Germline assignment: CDR1 SGHTA and CDR2 FQGNSA. The CDR3 sequence is 13 residues long. The entire variable domain, with the rest obtained from reference TRBV7-2 and TRBJ2-6, is as follows: GAGVSQSPSNKVTEKGKDVELRCDPISGHTALYWYRQSLGQGLEFLIYFQGNSAPDKSGLPSDRFSAERTGGSVSTLTIQRTQQEDSAVYLCASSFYGANVLTFGAGSRLTVL.